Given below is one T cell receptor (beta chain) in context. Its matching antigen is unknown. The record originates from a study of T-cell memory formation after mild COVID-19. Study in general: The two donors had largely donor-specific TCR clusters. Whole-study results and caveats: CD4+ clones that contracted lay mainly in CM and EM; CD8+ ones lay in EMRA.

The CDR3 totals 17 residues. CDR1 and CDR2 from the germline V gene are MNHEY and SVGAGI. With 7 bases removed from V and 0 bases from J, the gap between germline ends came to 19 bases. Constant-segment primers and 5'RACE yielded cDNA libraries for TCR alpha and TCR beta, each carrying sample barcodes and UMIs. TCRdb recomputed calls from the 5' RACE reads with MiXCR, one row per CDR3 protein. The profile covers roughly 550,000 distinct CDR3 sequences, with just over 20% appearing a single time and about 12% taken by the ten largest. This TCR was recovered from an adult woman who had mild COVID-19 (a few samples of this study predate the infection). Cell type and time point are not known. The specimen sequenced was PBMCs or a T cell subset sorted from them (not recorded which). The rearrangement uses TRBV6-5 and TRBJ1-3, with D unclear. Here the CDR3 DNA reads TGTGCCAGCAAACCAAATTGGGGTATCAGCTCTGGAAACACCATATATTTT. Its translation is CASKPNWGISSGNTIYF.